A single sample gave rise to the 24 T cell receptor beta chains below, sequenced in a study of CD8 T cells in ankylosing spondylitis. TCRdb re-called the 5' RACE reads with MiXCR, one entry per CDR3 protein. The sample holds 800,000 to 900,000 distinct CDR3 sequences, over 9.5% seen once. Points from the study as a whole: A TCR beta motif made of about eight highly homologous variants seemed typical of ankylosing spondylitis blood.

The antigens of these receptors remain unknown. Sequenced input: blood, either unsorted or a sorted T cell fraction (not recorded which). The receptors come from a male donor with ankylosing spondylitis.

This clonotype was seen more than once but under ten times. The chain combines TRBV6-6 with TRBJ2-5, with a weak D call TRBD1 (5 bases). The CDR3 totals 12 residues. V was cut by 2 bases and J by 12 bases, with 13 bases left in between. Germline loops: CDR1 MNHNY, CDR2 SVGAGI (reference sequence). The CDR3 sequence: CASSYTDSPKYF. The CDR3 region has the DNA TGTGCCAGCAGTTACACCGACAGTCCGAAGTACTTC.

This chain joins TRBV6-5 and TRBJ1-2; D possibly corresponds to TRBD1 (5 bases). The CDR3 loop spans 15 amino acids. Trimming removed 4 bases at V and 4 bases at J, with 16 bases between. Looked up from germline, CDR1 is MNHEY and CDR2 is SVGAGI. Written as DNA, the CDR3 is TGTGCCAGCAGTTTTGCAAGGGGTTTCTCCTATGGCTACACCTTC. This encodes CASSFARGFSYGYTF.

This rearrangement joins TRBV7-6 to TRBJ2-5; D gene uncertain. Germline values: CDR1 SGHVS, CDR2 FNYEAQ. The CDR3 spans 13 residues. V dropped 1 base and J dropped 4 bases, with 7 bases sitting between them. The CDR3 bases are TGTGCCAGCAGCTTAGAGGACGGAGAGACCCAGTACTTC. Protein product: CASSLEDGETQYF.

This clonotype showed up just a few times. The CDR3 DNA reads TGTGCCAGCAGTTACTCCGGCCAAGCGGACACTGAAGCTTTCTTT. This encodes CASSYSGQADTEAFF. The rearrangement joins TRBV6-5 to TRBJ1-1; D is unclear. Deletions cut 0 bases from V and 3 bases from J, with 11 bases between. Germline-derived CDR1 and CDR2 are MNHEY and SVGAGI. CDR3 length: 15 residues.

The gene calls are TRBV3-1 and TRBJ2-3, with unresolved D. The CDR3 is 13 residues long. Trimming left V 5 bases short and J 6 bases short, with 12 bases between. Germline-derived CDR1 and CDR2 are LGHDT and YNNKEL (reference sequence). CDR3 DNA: TGTGCCAGCAGCTTTACCTCCCTGGATACGCAGTATTTT. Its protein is CASSFTSLDTQYF.

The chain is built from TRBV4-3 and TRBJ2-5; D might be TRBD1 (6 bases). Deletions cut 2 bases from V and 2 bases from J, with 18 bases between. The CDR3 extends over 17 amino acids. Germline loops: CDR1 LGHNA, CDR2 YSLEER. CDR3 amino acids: CASSQYPQGRGQETQYF. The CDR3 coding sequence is TGCGCCAGCAGCCAATACCCACAGGGACGGGGTCAAGAGACCCAGTACTTC.

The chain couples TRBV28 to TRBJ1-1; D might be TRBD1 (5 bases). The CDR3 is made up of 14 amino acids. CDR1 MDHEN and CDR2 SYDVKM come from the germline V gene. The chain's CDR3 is CAGAPGPSNTEAFF. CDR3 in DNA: TGTGCAGGGGCCCCGGGACCTTCGAACACTGAAGCTTTCTTT. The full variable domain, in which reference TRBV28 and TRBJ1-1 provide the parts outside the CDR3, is DVKVTQSSRYLVKRTGEKVFLECVQDMDHENMFWYRQDPGLGLRLIYFSYDVKMKEKGDIPEGYSVSREKKERFSLILESASTNQTSMYLCAGAPGPSNTEAFFGQGTRLTVV.

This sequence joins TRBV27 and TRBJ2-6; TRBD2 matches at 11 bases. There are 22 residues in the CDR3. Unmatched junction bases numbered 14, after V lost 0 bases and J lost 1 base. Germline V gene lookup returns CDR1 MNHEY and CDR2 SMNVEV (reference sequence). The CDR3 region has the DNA TGTGCCAGCAGTTTATCGATGGGGCTAGCGGGGGGACGTTCATCTGGGGCCAACGTCCTGACTTTC. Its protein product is CASSLSMGLAGGRSSGANVLTF.

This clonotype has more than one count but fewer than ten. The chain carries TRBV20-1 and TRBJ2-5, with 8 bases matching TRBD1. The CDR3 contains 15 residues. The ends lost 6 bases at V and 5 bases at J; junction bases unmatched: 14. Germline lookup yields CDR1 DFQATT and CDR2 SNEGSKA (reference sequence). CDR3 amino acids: CSANRDRGFRETQYF. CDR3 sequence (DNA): TGCAGTGCAAACCGTGACAGGGGCTTTCGGGAGACCCAGTACTTC.

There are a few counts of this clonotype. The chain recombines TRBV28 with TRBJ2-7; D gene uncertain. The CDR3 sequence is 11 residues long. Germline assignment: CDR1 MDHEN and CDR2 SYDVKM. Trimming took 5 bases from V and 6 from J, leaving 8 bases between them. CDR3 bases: TGTGCCAGCAGTGGGAAGGGCGAGCAGTACTTC. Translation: CASSGKGEQYF.

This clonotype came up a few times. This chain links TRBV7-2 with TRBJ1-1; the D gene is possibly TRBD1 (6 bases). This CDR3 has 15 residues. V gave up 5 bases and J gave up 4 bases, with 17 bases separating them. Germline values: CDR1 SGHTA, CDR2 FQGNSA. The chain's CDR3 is CASSVQTGLPTEAFF. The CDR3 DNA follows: TGTGCCAGCAGCGTCCAAACAGGGCTCCCCACTGAAGCTTTCTTT. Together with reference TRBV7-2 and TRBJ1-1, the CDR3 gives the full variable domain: GAGVSQSPSNKVTEKGKDVELRCDPISGHTALYWYRQSLGQGLEFLIYFQGNSAPDKSGLPSDRFSAERTGGSVSTLTIQRTQQEDSAVYLCASSVQTGLPTEAFFGQGTRLTVV.

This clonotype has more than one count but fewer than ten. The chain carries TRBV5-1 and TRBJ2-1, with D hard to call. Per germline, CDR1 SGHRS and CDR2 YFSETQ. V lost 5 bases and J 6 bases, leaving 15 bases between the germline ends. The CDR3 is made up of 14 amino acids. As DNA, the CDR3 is TGCGCCAGCAGTTGGTGGGGATCAACCAATGAGCAGTTCTTC. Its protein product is CASSWWGSTNEQFF.

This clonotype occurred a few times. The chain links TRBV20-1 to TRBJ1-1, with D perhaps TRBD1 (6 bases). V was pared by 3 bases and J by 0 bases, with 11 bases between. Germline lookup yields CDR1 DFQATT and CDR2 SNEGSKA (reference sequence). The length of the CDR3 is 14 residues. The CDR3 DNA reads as TGCAGTGCTAGGAGGGGGGTTTTGAACACTGAAGCTTTCTTT. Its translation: CSARRGVLNTEAFF.

The CDR3 DNA reads TGTGCCAGCAGACCCGTGGGGGGGGGTGCGAAAGCTTTCTTT. This encodes CASRPVGGGAKAFF. The V gene is TRBV7-9, the J gene TRBJ1-1; D may be TRBD1 (5 bases). This CDR3 has 14 amino acids. The V end lost 6 bases, the J end lost 9 bases, and 20 bases lay between the germline ends. Per the germline V gene, CDR1 is SEHNR and CDR2 is FQNEAQ (reference sequence).

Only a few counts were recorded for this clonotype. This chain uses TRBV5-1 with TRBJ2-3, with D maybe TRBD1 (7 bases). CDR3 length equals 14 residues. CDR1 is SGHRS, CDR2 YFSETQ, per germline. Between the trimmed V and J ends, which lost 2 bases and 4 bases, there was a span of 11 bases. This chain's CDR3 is CASSFDREADTQYF. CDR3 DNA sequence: TGCGCCAGCAGCTTCGACAGGGAGGCAGATACGCAGTATTTT.

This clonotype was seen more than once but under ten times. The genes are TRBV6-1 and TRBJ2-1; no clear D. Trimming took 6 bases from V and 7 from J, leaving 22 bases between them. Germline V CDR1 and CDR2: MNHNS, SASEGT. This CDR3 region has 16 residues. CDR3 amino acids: CASRLRWARIGNEQFF. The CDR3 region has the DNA TGTGCCAGCAGACTTAGATGGGCCCGGATTGGGAATGAGCAGTTCTTC.

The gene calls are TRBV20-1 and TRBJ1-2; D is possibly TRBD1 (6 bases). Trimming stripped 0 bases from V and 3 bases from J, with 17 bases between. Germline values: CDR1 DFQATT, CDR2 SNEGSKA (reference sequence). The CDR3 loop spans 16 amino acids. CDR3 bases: TGCAGTGCTAGAGATCTGCAGGGGCCTTCTTACTATGGCTACACCTTC. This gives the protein CSARDLQGPSYYGYTF.

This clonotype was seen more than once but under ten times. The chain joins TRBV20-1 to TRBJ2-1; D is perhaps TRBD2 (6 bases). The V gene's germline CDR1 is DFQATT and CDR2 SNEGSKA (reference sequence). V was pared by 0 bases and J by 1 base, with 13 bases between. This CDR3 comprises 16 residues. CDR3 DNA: TGCAGTGCTAGAGAGGGAGGTGGAAGGTCCTACAATGAGCAGTTCTTC. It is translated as CSAREGGGRSYNEQFF.

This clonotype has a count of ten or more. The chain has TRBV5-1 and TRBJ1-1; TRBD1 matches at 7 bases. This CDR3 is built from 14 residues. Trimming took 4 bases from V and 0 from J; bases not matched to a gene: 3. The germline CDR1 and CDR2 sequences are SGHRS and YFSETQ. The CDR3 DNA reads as TGCGCCAGCAGCGTGGGACAGATGAACACTGAAGCTTTCTTT. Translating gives CASSVGQMNTEAFF.

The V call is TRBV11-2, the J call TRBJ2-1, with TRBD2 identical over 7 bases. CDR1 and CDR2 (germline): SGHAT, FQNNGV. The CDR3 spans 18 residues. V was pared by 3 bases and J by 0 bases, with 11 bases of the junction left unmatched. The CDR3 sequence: CASSFDQLAPSSYNEQFF. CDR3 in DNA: TGTGCCAGCAGCTTCGACCAACTAGCGCCGAGCTCCTACAATGAGCAGTTCTTC.

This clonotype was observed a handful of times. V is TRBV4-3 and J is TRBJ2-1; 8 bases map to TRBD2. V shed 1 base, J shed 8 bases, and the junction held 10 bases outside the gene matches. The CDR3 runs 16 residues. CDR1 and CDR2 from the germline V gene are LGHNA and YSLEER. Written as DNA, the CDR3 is TGCGCCAGCAGCCAAGGGGTGGCGGGAGGTGGATATGAGCAGTTCTTC. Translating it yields CASSQGVAGGGYEQFF.

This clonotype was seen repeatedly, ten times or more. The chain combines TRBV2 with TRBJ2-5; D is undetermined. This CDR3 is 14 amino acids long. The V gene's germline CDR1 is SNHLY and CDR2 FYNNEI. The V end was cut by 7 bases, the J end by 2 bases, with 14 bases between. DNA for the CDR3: TGTGCCAGCAAAAGGACGGCGTTGCAAGAGACCCAGTACTTC. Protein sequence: CASKRTALQETQYF.

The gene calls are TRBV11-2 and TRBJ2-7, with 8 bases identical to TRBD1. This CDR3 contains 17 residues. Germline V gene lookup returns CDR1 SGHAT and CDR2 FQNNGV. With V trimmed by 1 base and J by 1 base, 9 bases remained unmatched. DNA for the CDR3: TGTGCCAGCAGCTTAGGCAACAGGGGGTGGGGGTCCTACGAGCAGTACTTC. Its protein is CASSLGNRGWGSYEQYF.

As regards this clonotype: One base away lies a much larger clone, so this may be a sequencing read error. CDR3 protein: CASSPSAGARQPQHF. The CDR3 DNA follows: TGTGCCAGCAGCCCCTCGGCAGGGGCCAGGCAGCCCCAGCATTTT. The gene calls are TRBV9 and TRBJ1-5; D is perhaps TRBD1 (6 bases). This CDR3 spans 15 amino acids. The V and J ends lost 4 bases and 7 bases respectively, with 18 bases between them. The germline gives CDR1 SGDLS, CDR2 YYNGEE.